Reported below is one T cell receptor (beta chain). The data were taken from a study of T cell changes during pregnancy in multiple sclerosis. The CDR3 has 16 amino acids. The germline gives CDR1 SGHDN, CDR2 FVKESK. The junction had 6 bases not matched to a gene; V was cut back by 1 base and J by 5 bases. Data came from immunoSEQ multiplex PCR; TCRdb stores just in-frame clones and leaves some out. The sample shows tens of thousands of clones, about nine tenths of them seen only once. The sequenced sample was peripheral blood, obtained after pregnancy. The receptor comes from a female donor in good health, enrolled as a control in a pregnancy study. The rearrangement links TRBV14 to TRBJ2-2, with 8 bases aligning to TRBD1. This CDR3 is CASSQGWTGPTGELFF. For the CDR3, the DNA is TGTGCCAGCAGCCAAGGATGGACAGGGCCTACCGGGGAGCTGTTTTTT. The full variable domain, completed using reference TRBV14 and TRBJ2-2, is EAGVTQFPSHSVIEKGQTVTLRCDPISGHDNLYWYRRVMGKEIKFLLHFVKESKQDESGMPNNRFLAERTGGTYSTLKVQPAELEDSGVYFCASSQGWTGPTGELFFGEGSRLTVL.